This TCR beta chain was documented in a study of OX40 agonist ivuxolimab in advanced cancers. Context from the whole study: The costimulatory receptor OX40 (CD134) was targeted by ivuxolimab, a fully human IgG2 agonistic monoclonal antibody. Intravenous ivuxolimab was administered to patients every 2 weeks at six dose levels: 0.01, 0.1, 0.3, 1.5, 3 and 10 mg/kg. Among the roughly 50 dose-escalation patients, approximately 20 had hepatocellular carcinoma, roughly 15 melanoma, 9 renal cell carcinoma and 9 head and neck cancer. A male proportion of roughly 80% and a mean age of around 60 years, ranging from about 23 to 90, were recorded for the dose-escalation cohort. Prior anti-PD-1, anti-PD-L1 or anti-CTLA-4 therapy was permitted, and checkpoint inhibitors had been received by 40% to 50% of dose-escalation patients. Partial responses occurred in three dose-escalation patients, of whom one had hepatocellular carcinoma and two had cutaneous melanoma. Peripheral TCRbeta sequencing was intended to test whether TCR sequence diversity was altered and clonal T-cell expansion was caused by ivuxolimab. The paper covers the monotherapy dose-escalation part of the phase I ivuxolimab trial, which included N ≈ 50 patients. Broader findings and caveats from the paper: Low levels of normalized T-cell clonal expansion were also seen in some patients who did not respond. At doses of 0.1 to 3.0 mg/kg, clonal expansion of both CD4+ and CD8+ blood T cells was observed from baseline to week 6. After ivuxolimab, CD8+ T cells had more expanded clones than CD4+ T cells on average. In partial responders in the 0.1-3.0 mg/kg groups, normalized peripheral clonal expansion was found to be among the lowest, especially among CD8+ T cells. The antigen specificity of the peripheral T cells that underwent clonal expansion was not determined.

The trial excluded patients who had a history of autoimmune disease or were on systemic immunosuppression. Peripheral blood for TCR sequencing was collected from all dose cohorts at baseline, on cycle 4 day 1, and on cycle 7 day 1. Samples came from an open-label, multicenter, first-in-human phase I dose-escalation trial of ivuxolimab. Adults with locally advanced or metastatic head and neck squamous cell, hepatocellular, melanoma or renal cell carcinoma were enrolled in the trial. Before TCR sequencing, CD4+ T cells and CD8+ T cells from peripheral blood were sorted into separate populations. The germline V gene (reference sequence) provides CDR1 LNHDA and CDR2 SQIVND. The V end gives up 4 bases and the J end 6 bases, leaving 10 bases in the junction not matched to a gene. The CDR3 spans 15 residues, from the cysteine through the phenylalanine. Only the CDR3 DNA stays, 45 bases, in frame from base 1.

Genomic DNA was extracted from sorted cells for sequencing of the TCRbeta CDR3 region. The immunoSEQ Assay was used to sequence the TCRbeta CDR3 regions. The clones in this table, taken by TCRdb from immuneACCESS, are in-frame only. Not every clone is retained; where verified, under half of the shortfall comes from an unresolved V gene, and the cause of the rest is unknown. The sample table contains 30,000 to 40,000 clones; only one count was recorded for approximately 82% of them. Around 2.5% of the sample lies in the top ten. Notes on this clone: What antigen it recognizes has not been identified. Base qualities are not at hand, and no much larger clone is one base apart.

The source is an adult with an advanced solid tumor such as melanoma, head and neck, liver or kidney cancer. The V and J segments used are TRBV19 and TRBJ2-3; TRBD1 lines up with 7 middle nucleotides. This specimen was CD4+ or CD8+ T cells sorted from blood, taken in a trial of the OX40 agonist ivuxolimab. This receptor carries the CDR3 CASSTSGGWGDTQYF. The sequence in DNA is TGTGCCAGTAGTACGTCAGGGGGATGGGGCGATACGCAGTATTTT.